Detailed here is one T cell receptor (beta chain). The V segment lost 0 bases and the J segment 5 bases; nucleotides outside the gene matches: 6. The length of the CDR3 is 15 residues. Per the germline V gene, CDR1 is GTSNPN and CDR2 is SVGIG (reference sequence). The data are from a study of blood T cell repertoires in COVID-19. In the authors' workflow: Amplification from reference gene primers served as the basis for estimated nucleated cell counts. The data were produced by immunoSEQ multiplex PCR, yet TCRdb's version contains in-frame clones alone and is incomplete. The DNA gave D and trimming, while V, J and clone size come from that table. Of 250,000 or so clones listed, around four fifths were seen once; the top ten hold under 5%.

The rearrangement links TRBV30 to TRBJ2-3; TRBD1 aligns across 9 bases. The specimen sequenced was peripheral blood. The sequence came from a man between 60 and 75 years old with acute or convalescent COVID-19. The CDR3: CAWSVLGQGLDTQYF. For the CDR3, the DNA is TGTGCCTGGAGTGTACTGGGACAGGGTTTAGATACGCAGTATTTT.